The T cell receptor (beta chain) under discussion was sequenced for a study of cytomegalovirus exposure and HLA in healthy donors. The PCR used 60 Vbeta and 13 Jbeta primers. Clones were read by immunoSEQ multiplex PCR, and TCRdb kept only the in-frame ones, dropping some. The repertoire consists of 160,000 or so clones, with 70% to 90% occurring once and the leading ten covering more than 2%. This CDR3 spans 13 amino acids. The germline CDR1 and CDR2 sequences are SGHAT and FQDESV (reference sequence). Trimming cost V 5 bases and J 10 bases; bases outside gene matches: 6. The J gene is TRBJ1-2, the V gene TRBV11-1; 11 bases align to TRBD1. The source is a woman aged 18-29 years in good health and CMV-seronegative. Sequencing was carried out using PBMCs. This CDR3 reads CASSTGQGADYTF. Written as DNA, the CDR3 is TGTGCCAGCAGCACCGGACAGGGGGCAGACTACACCTTC.